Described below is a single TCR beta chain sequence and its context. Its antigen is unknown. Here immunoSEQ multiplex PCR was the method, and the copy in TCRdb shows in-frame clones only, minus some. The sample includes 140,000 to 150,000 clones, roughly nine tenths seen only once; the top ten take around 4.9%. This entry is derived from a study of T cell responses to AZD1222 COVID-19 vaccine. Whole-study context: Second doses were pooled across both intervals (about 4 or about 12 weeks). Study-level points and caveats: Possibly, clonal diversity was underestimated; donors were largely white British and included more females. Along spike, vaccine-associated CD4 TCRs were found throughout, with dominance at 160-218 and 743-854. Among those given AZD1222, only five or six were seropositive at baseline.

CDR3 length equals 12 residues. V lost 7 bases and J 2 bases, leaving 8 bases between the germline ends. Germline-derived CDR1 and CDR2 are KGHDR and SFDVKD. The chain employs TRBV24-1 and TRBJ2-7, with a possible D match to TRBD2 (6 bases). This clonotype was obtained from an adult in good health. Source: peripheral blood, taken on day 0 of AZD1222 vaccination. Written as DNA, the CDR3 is TGTGCCACCAGGGGCGGGACCTACGAGCAGTACTTC. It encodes CATRGGTYEQYF.